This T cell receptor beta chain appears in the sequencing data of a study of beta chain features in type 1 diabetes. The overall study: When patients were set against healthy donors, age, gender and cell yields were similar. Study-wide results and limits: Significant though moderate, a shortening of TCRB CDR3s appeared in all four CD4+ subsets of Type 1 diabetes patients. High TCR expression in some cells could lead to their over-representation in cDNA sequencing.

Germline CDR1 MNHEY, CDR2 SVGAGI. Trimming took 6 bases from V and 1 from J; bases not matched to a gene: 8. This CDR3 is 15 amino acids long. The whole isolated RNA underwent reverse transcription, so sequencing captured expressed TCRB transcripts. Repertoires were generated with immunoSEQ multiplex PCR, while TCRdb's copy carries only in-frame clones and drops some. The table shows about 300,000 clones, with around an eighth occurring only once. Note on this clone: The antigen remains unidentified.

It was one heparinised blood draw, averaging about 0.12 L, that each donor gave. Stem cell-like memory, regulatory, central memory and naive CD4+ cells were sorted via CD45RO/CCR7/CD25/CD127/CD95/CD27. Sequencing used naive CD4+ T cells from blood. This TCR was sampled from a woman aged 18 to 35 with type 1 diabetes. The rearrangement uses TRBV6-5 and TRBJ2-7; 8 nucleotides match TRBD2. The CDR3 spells CASSLGAGVSYEQYF. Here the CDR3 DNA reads TGTGCCAGCAGCCTAGGAGCGGGAGTTTCCTACGAGCAGTACTTC.